This T cell receptor beta chain stems from a study of shared clonotypes between healthy human individuals. General observations from the study: It was anticipated that sequencing depth would influence how many clonotypes donors shared. Around 5% was the fraction of naive CD4 clonotypes found shared across four donors. The generation probabilities recorded for non-shared clonotypes fell below those of clonotypes shared by all four donors.

In regard to this clone: Its target is not known.

The V gene end was trimmed by 11 bases and the J gene end by 7 bases; junction bases not matched to a gene: 13. The germline V gene has CDR1 LNHDA and CDR2 SQIVND (reference sequence). CDR3 length: 13 amino acids. Adult donors, all healthy and HIV-negative, had no recent acute infections or vaccinations. The repertoire was sequenced with immunoSEQ multiplex PCR; TCRdb's copy has only in-frame clones and lacks some. The table shows 950,000 to 1,300,000 clones, with under 80% occurring only once. Sequenced: memory CD4+ T cells sorted from blood. Subset described: CD45RA-negative fraction. The sequence came from a man younger than 30 in good health. The rearrangement joins TRBV19 to TRBJ2-5, with 7 nucleotides matching TRBD1. In nucleotides, the CDR3 is TGTGCCGTTTCCGGGACAGCCCTAGGGACCCAGTACTTC. As protein: CAVSGTALGTQYF. Based on the CDR3 plus reference TRBV19 and TRBJ2-5, the full variable domain is DGGITQSPKYLFRKEGQNVTLSCEQNLNHDAMYWYRQDPGQGLRLIYYSQIVNDFQKGDIAEGYSVSREKKESFPLTVTSAQKNPTAFYLCAVSGTALGTQYFGPGTRLLVL.